This TCR beta chain was captured in a study of shared T cell receptors in the human thymus. Method: immunoSEQ multiplex PCR; TCRdb's copy keeps in-frame clones and lacks some. The table lists 500,000 to 550,000 clones, 70% to 80% of them singletons. The CDR3 is 18 amino acids. CDR1 and CDR2 (germline): SQVTM, ANQGSEA. V shed 0 bases and J 9 bases; nucleotides not matched to a gene: 23. These data were also filed under a second study, of human thymus T cells. That study reports: The thymus tissue came from resections taken during corrective heart surgery. In thymic and blood repertoires alike, V and J usage looked biased. Highly overlapping thymic repertoires in unrelated individuals were reported by related research.

The sequencing sample was made of thymocytes. V gene TRBV29-1 combines with J gene TRBJ2-7; 7 bases map to TRBD1. This clonotype was sampled from a boy in the first two years of life with a congenital heart defect. This chain's CDR3 is CSVEDLRVGRDRSRRQYF. The DNA for the CDR3 is TGCAGCGTTGAAGATCTTCGTGTGGGCCGGGACAGATCCCGAAGGCAGTACTTC.